This record looks at one T cell receptor (beta chain) sequence and its context. TCRdb's table, derived via immunoSEQ multiplex PCR, lists solely in-frame clones and lacks some. The sample has over 130,000 clones, approximately 90% seen once. These data come from a study of Ad26.COV2.S vaccination and SARS-CoV-2 variants. CDR3 size: 15 residues. V lost 5 bases to trimming and J lost 10 bases; unmatched junction nucleotides: 13. Germline CDR1 SGHTA, CDR2 FQGNSA. The clonotype originates from a human donor who had recovered from COVID-19. The chain carries TRBV7-2 and TRBJ2-1, with TRBD2 matching 8 bases. The source material was peripheral blood, sampled after recovery from COVID-19. CDR3 sequence (DNA): TGTGCCAGCAGCCGGAGCCCGGGACTAGGATGGGAGCAGTTCTTC. It is translated as CASSRSPGLGWEQFF.